The rows below give T cell receptor beta chains drawn from one sample of a study of blood T cell repertoires in COVID-19. Data came from immunoSEQ multiplex PCR; TCRdb stores just in-frame clones and leaves some out. Among 45,000 to 70,000 clones listed, 70% to 90% were seen once. The specimen sequenced was peripheral blood. These TCRs come from a woman in her sixties with active COVID-19. The CDR3 runs from the conserved cysteine through the conserved F or W. The order of the fields is J gene, V gene, clone size, D gene, CDR3 DNA, CDR3 protein. D genes are given only for firm matches. Rows give clone size only sometimes, using once, few, many, or a class for an expanded clone.

J gene: TRBJ2-7; V gene: TRBV11-2; clone size: .; D gene: .; CDR3 DNA: TGTGCCAGCAGCTTGGTCCGGGGAGCCTACGAGCAGTACTTC; CDR3 protein: CASSLVRGAYEQYF
J gene: TRBJ1-4; V gene: TRBV7-2; clone size: .; D gene: .; CDR3 DNA: TGTGCCAGCAGCTTGCGTGTAGCGGGGGCGCGGGTGGAAAAACTGTTTTTT; CDR3 protein: CASSLRVAGARVEKLFF
J gene: TRBJ2-3; V gene: TRBV30; clone size: .; D gene: TRBD2; CDR3 DNA: TGTGCCTGGGTCGGGACTAGCTCTACGGGTACGCAGTATTTT; CDR3 protein: CAWVGTSSTGTQYF
J gene: TRBJ2-5; V gene: TRBV6-2/TRBV6-3; clone size: .; D gene: TRBD2; CDR3 DNA: TGTGCCAGCAGTTACGGAGCGGGGGGGCCGGAGACCCAGTACTTC; CDR3 protein: CASSYGAGGPETQYF
J gene: TRBJ1-5; V gene: TRBV9; clone size: .; D gene: .; CDR3 DNA: TGTGCCAGCAGCGTAGACGGAGGCAATCAGCCCCAGCATTTT; CDR3 protein: CASSVDGGNQPQHF
J gene: TRBJ2-7; V gene: TRBV11-2; clone size: few; D gene: .; CDR3 DNA: TGTGCCAGCAGCCTCCTCTACGAGCAGTACTTC; CDR3 protein: CASSLLYEQYF
J gene: TRBJ2-3; V gene: TRBV2; clone size: .; D gene: .; CDR3 DNA: TGTGCCAGCAGTCGAACTCCGGAGGTAGATACGCAGTATTTT; CDR3 protein: CASSRTPEVDTQYF
J gene: TRBJ2-7; V gene: TRBV9; clone size: .; D gene: TRBD2; CDR3 DNA: TGTGCCAGCAGCGTAGATAGCGGGGGGGCCTGGAACGAGCAGTACTTC; CDR3 protein: CASSVDSGGAWNEQYF
J gene: TRBJ2-5; V gene: TRBV12-3/TRBV12-4; clone size: once; D gene: .; CDR3 DNA: TGTGCCAGCACCCGGCAGGAAGAAGAGACCCAGTACTTC; CDR3 protein: CASTRQEEETQYF
J gene: TRBJ1-6; V gene: TRBV5-1; clone size: once; D gene: TRBD1; CDR3 DNA: TGCGCCAGCAGCTTGGAACAGGGGTTCAATTCACCCCTCCACTTT; CDR3 protein: CASSLEQGFNSPLHF
J gene: TRBJ2-3; V gene: TRBV7-2; clone size: .; D gene: TRBD2; CDR3 DNA: TGTGCCAGCAGCTTGGCGGGGGGGCCTGCAGATACGCAGTATTTT; CDR3 protein: CASSLAGGPADTQYF
J gene: TRBJ2-3; V gene: TRBV19; clone size: .; D gene: .; CDR3 DNA: TGTGCCAGTAGCTTTCCGAGCACAGATACGCAGTATTTT; CDR3 protein: CASSFPSTDTQYF
J gene: TRBJ1-1; V gene: TRBV5-1; clone size: .; D gene: .; CDR3 DNA: TGCGCCAGCAGTCAACGGACAGATTTACTTCATAGGACTGAAGCTTTCTTT; CDR3 protein: CASSQRTDLLHRTEAFF
J gene: TRBJ1-2; V gene: TRBV4-2; clone size: .; D gene: TRBD1; CDR3 DNA: TGTGCCAGCAGCCAGACCGGGACAGGGGAGATTTTAGGACTTTATGGCTACACCTTC; CDR3 protein: CASSQTGTGEILGLYGYTF
J gene: TRBJ1-4; V gene: TRBV10-3; clone size: once; D gene: .; CDR3 DNA: TGTGCCATCAGTGAGTCCCGGCCGGGGGAAACAACTAATGAAAAACTGTTTTTT; CDR3 protein: CAISESRPGETTNEKLFF
J gene: TRBJ1-3; V gene: TRBV7-9; clone size: .; D gene: TRBD1; CDR3 DNA: TGTGCCAGCAGGGAACAGGGGTATGGAAACACCATATATTTT; CDR3 protein: CASREQGYGNTIYF
J gene: TRBJ1-6; V gene: TRBV19; clone size: .; D gene: TRBD1; CDR3 DNA: TGTGCCAGTAGTAATGCCGGGACAGGCCCTCTCCACTTT; CDR3 protein: CASSNAGTGPLHF
J gene: TRBJ2-1; V gene: TRBV7-2; clone size: .; D gene: .; CDR3 DNA: TGTGCCAGCAGCTCGACAGGAGCCTATACGGAGCAGTTCTTC; CDR3 protein: CASSSTGAYTEQFF
J gene: TRBJ1-1; V gene: TRBV7-2; clone size: .; D gene: .; CDR3 DNA: TGTGCCAGCAGTAACCGGGACTCTGAAGCTTTCTTT; CDR3 protein: CASSNRDSEAFF
J gene: TRBJ2-5; V gene: TRBV6-5; clone size: once; D gene: TRBD1; CDR3 DNA: TGTGCCAGCAGCATGGACAGGGTCCTTTTGGAGACCCAGTACTTC; CDR3 protein: CASSMDRVLLETQYF
J gene: TRBJ1-2; V gene: TRBV2; clone size: .; D gene: .; CDR3 DNA: TGTGCCAGCAGTTCGGACATACCAAACTATGGCTACACCTTC; CDR3 protein: CASSSDIPNYGYTF
J gene: TRBJ2-1; V gene: TRBV5-1; clone size: .; D gene: TRBD2; CDR3 DNA: TGCGCCAGCAGCTCCTATAGCGGGGGAGGTCTTTCCTACAATGAGCAGTTCTTC; CDR3 protein: CASSSYSGGGLSYNEQFF
J gene: TRBJ1-2; V gene: TRBV6-5; clone size: .; D gene: .; CDR3 DNA: TGTGCCAGCAGCCCCGTCTTGGGCAGCTACTATGGCTACACCTTC; CDR3 protein: CASSPVLGSYYGYTF
J gene: TRBJ1-1; V gene: TRBV10-3; clone size: .; D gene: .; CDR3 DNA: TGTGCCATCAGTGAGTCGAGTCTGGGGGGTGTCACTGAAGCTTTCTTT; CDR3 protein: CAISESSLGGVTEAFF
J gene: TRBJ2-7; V gene: TRBV19; clone size: .; D gene: TRBD2; CDR3 DNA: TGTGCCACGGGGGGGCCTGGCTACGAGCAGTACTTC; CDR3 protein: CATGGPGYEQYF
J gene: TRBJ2-7; V gene: TRBV2; clone size: .; D gene: .; CDR3 DNA: TGTGCCAGCAGTGAACCGGGACAATCCTACGAGCAGTACTTC; CDR3 protein: CASSEPGQSYEQYF
J gene: TRBJ1-1; V gene: TRBV6-5; clone size: .; D gene: .; CDR3 DNA: TGTGCCAGCAGTTACGGGGGGGACAAAAGGCAGGCTTTCTTT; CDR3 protein: CASSYGGDKRQAFF
J gene: TRBJ2-3; V gene: TRBV7-9; clone size: .; D gene: TRBD1; CDR3 DNA: TGTGCCAGCAGCAGCTGGACAGGCCGCACAGATACGCAGTATTTT; CDR3 protein: CASSSWTGRTDTQYF
J gene: TRBJ1-5; V gene: TRBV3-1/TRBV3-2; clone size: .; D gene: TRBD1; CDR3 DNA: TGTGCCAGCAGCCCAGGGGGCGCGGGCAATCAGCCCCAGCATTTT; CDR3 protein: CASSPGGAGNQPQHF
J gene: TRBJ2-2; V gene: TRBV30; clone size: .; D gene: TRBD2; CDR3 DNA: TGTGCCGCCGCCTCTCTAGCGGGGGAGACCGGGGAGCTGTTTTTT; CDR3 protein: CAAASLAGETGELFF
J gene: TRBJ2-1; V gene: TRBV7-9; clone size: .; D gene: TRBD2; CDR3 DNA: TGTGCCAGCAGCTTAGGGGCGGGGGGCCCCCACAATGAGCAGTTCTTC; CDR3 protein: CASSLGAGGPHNEQFF
J gene: TRBJ2-7; V gene: TRBV7-2; clone size: .; D gene: TRBD2; CDR3 DNA: TGTGCCAGCAGCTTAACCCCTCGGGGGGGCTACGAGCAGTACTTC; CDR3 protein: CASSLTPRGGYEQYF
J gene: TRBJ1-2; V gene: TRBV19; clone size: .; D gene: .; CDR3 DNA: TGTGCCAGCAACCCTGTATCTGGACACTTCTATGGCTACACCTTC; CDR3 protein: CASNPVSGHFYGYTF
J gene: TRBJ1-4; V gene: TRBV25-1; clone size: .; D gene: .; CDR3 DNA: TGTGCCAGCAGTGGAGTACGAGAAAAACTGTTTTTT; CDR3 protein: CASSGVREKLFF
J gene: TRBJ1-1; V gene: TRBV2; clone size: .; D gene: .; CDR3 DNA: TGTGCCAGCAGAAACGGACAGCGTGAAGCTTTCTTT; CDR3 protein: CASRNGQREAFF
J gene: TRBJ1-5; V gene: TRBV30; clone size: .; D gene: TRBD1; CDR3 DNA: TGTGCCTGGAGCACAGGGGGCAATCAGCCCCAGCATTTT; CDR3 protein: CAWSTGGNQPQHF
J gene: TRBJ2-4; V gene: TRBV6-5; clone size: .; D gene: .; CDR3 DNA: TGTGCCAGCAGTTACTCAGACGGCGGCATTCAGTACTTC; CDR3 protein: CASSYSDGGIQYF
J gene: TRBJ1-1; V gene: TRBV6-5; clone size: .; D gene: TRBD1; CDR3 DNA: TGTGCCAGCAGTTGGGACAGCATCTACACTGAAGCTTTCTTT; CDR3 protein: CASSWDSIYTEAFF